This T cell receptor beta chain originates from a study of blood T cell repertoires in COVID-19. At the level of the study: Some COVID-19 samples were acute and others convalescent; all came from the United States, Italy and Spain. T cells, B-cell-depleted T cells, or PBMCs supplied cDNA or gDNA.

In the study's own analysis: How many nucleated cells were present was estimated from reference gene primer amplification. The repertoire was sequenced with immunoSEQ multiplex PCR; TCRdb's copy has only in-frame clones and lacks some. V, J and clone size were drawn from that table, and D and trimming were deduced from the DNA. Of about 150,000 clones in the sample, around 82% were seen once. The CDR3 consists of 18 residues. Looked up from germline, CDR1 is LGHNA and CDR2 is YSLEER. V lost 0 bases and J lost 0, with 15 bases in between. The clonotype comes from a man aged 55 to 69 with active or convalescent COVID-19. The genes are TRBV4-3 and TRBJ1-3, with a tentative D call TRBD1 (6 bases). Sample: peripheral blood. Here the CDR3 reads CASSQDGGLPISGNTIYF. As DNA, the CDR3 is TGCGCCAGCAGCCAAGATGGGGGCCTCCCCATCTCTGGAAACACCATATATTTT.